This TCR beta chain came from a study of T-cell reconstitution after alpha-beta-depleted transplantation in children. The ends were cut back, 6 bases at V and 10 bases at J, with 13 bases in the middle. The CDR3 spans 11 residues. CDR1 and CDR2 from the germline V gene are DFQATT and SNEGSKA (reference sequence). Construction of the TCRbeta library involved unique molecular identifiers. TCRdb fed the PCR reads into MiXCR, producing one record per CDR3 protein. The table includes some 500,000 distinct CDR3 sequences, approximately 29% detected once. The sequence was obtained from a human donor who donated a stem cell graft to a child with aplastic anemia. This chain connects TRBV20-1 to TRBJ2-1, with D possibly being TRBD2 (6 bases). Sequenced material: PBMCs from the stem cell graft donor, taken from the stem cell graft. The CDR3 protein is CSASGVSEQFF. CDR3 in DNA: TGCAGTGCGTCGGGGGTCTCGGAGCAGTTCTTC.